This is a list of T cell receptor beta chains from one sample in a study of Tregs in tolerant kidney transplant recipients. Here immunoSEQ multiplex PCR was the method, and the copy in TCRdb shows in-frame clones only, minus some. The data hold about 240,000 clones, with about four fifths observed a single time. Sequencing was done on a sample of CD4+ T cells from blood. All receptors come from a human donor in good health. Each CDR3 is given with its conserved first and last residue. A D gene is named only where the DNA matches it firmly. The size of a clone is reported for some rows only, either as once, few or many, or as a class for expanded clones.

CASAAIAGLPDTQYF	TGCGCCAGCGCCGCTATAGCGGGGCTACCCGATACGCAGTATTTT	TRBV5-1	TRBJ2-3	few	15	TRBD2
CASSLETVSGNTIYF	TGTGCCAGCAGCTTAGAAACAGTCTCTGGAAACACCATATATTTT	TRBV7-2	TRBJ1-3	few	15	NA
CATSRDRGQETQYF	TGTGCCACCAGCAGAGACAGGGGGCAAGAGACCCAGTACTTC	TRBV15	TRBJ2-5	NA	14	TRBD1
CASSLGTSGLSYNEQFF	TGTGCCAGCAGCTTAGGGACTAGCGGACTCTCCTACAATGAGCAGTTCTTC	TRBV11-3	TRBJ2-1	NA	17	TRBD2
CASQKPGGENIQYF	TGTGCCAGCCAAAAACCAGGGGGGGAAAACATTCAGTACTTC	TRBV6-5	TRBJ2-4	NA	14	NA
CASSQREFTDTQYF	TGCGCCAGCAGCCAAAGGGAATTCACAGATACGCAGTATTTT	TRBV5-1	TRBJ2-3	once	14	NA
CASGRTGVGHEQYF	TGTGCCAGCGGAAGGACAGGGGTGGGCCACGAGCAGTACTTC	TRBV6-1	TRBJ2-7	NA	14	TRBD1
CASSADRGVYGYTF	TGTGCCAGCAGTGCGGACAGGGGTGTCTATGGCTACACCTTC	TRBV2	TRBJ1-2	NA	14	TRBD1
CASSVAPAEDRGLSTNEKLFF	TGTGCCAGCAGCGTAGCCCCGGCCGAGGACAGGGGGCTTTCAACTAATGAAAAACTGTTTTTT	TRBV9	TRBJ1-4	NA	21	TRBD1
CASSLGLAGGGTGELFF	TGTGCCAGCAGCTTGGGACTAGCGGGAGGAGGCACCGGGGAGCTGTTTTTT	TRBV11-3	TRBJ2-2	NA	17	TRBD2
CASSLEQTQETQYF	TGCGCCAGCAGCTTGGAACAGACCCAAGAGACCCAGTACTTC	TRBV5-1	TRBJ2-5	NA	14	NA
CAISGADNQPQHF	TGTGCCATCAGTGGAGCCGATAATCAGCCCCAGCATTTT	TRBV10-3	TRBJ1-5	NA	13	NA
CAAGGNNEKLFF	TGTGCCGCAGGGGGAAATAATGAAAAACTGTTTTTT	TRBV6-5	TRBJ1-4	NA	12	TRBD1
CASGSRQPQHF	TGTGCCAGCGGGAGCCGGCAGCCCCAGCATTTT	TRBV7-9	TRBJ1-5	NA	11	NA
CASSSITGHNYGYTF	TGTGCCAGCAGCTCGATAACAGGGCATAACTATGGCTACACCTTC	TRBV11-2	TRBJ1-2	NA	15	NA
CASSYSGTVVYGYTF	TGTGCCAGCAGTTACTCCGGGACAGTGGTCTATGGCTACACCTTC	TRBV6-5	TRBJ1-2	NA	15	TRBD1
CASSPRRGGGIGAYEQYF	TGTGCCAGCTCACCACGACGGGGGGGAGGAATAGGCGCCTACGAGCAGTACTTC	TRBV18	TRBJ2-7	NA	18	TRBD2
CASSLVQAYQETQYF	TGTGCCAGCAGCTTGGTACAGGCATACCAAGAGACCCAGTACTTC	TRBV5-4	TRBJ2-5	NA	15	NA
CAWSWGLNEQFF	TGTGCCTGGAGCTGGGGGTTAAATGAGCAGTTCTTC	TRBV30	TRBJ2-1	NA	12	NA
CASSQDPAGGADTQYF	TGCGCCAGCAGCCAAGATCCAGCGGGGGGAGCAGATACGCAGTATTTT	TRBV4-1	TRBJ2-3	NA	16	TRBD2
CASSIGVAETQYF	TGTGCCAGTAGTATAGGGGTGGCAGAGACCCAGTACTTC	TRBV19	TRBJ2-5	NA	13	NA
CASSALLGKSNTIYF	TGTGCCAGCAGCGCCCTCCTAGGGAAGTCTAACACCATATATTTT	TRBV9	TRBJ1-3	NA	15	NA
CASSLERRASYNEQFF	TGTGCCAGCAGCTTAGAGAGAAGGGCGTCCTACAATGAGCAGTTCTTC	TRBV11-3	TRBJ2-1	NA	16	NA
CASSKGRTGEQFF	TGTGCCAGCAGCAAAGGGAGGACTGGTGAGCAGTTCTTC	TRBV21-1	TRBJ2-1	once	13	NA
CAWRKTGSGANVLTF	TGTGCCTGGCGGAAGACAGGGTCTGGGGCCAACGTCCTGACTTTC	TRBV30	TRBJ2-6	NA	15	TRBD1
CASSLVGAPTGPRRQFF	TGTGCCAGCAGCTTAGTGGGGGCTCCCACAGGGCCAAGGAGGCAGTTCTTC	TRBV11-2	TRBJ2-1	NA	17	NA
CSATEYEQFF	TGCAGTGCTACCGAGTATGAGCAGTTCTTC	TRBV20-1	TRBJ2-1	NA	10	NA
CASRVTGRETQYF	TGTGCCAGCAGGGTGACAGGGCGAGAGACCCAGTACTTC	TRBV5-8	TRBJ2-5	few	13	TRBD1
CASSPRDRESNQPQHF	TGTGCCAGCTCACCACGCGACAGGGAGAGCAATCAGCCCCAGCATTTT	TRBV18	TRBJ1-5	NA	16	TRBD1
CASSSHLTRPGSSYEQYF	TGTGCCAGTAGTTCCCACCTAACTAGACCAGGCAGCTCCTACGAGCAGTACTTC	TRBV19	TRBJ2-7	NA	18	NA
CSVGASRPTDTQYF	TGCAGCGTTGGGGCTAGCCGCCCCACAGATACGCAGTATTTT	TRBV29-1	TRBJ2-3	NA	14	NA
CASSVAGRPGTEPDGYTF	TGTGCCAGCAGCGTAGCGGGGCGTCCCGGGACGGAGCCGGATGGCTACACCTTC	TRBV9	TRBJ1-2	NA	18	NA
CASSLGGSAGANVLTF	TGCGCCAGCAGCTTGGGTGGGAGCGCTGGGGCCAACGTCCTGACTTTC	TRBV5-1	TRBJ2-6	once	16	NA
CASSLDWGRSYEQYF	TGTGCCAGCAGCTTAGATTGGGGCAGATCCTACGAGCAGTACTTC	TRBV11-2	TRBJ2-7	NA	15	NA
CASSLALGSYGYTF	TGCGCCAGCAGCTTGGCGCTCGGGAGCTATGGCTACACCTTC	TRBV5-1	TRBJ1-2	NA	14	NA
CASSLTKANYGYTF	TGTGCCAGCAGCTTAACTAAAGCGAACTATGGCTACACCTTC	TRBV7-6	TRBJ1-2	NA	14	NA
CASSPRRPGTPSSYEQYF	TGTGCCAGCTCACCAAGGAGGCCAGGTACCCCCAGCTCCTACGAGCAGTACTTC	TRBV18	TRBJ2-7	NA	18	NA
CASSIWGQGSGETQYF	TGTGCCAGTAGTATTTGGGGACAGGGATCCGGGGAGACCCAGTACTTC	TRBV19	TRBJ2-5	NA	16	TRBD1
CSARGVYGYTF	TGCAGTGCTAGGGGCGTTTATGGCTACACCTTC	TRBV20-1	TRBJ1-2	few	11	NA
CASRGDRYGYTF	TGCGCCAGCAGGGGGGACCGATATGGCTACACCTTC	TRBV10-1	TRBJ1-2	once	12	NA
CASSFGRANSPLHF	TGTGCCAGCTCCTTCGGCCGAGCTAATTCACCCCTCCACTTT	TRBV2	TRBJ1-6	NA	14	NA
CASGSPGTSTGELFF	TGTGCCAGCGGATCCCCCGGGACATCCACCGGGGAGCTGTTTTTT	TRBV5-4	TRBJ2-2	NA	15	NA
CASSVTSGGTTGELFF	TGTGCCAGCAGCGTCACTAGCGGGGGGACCACCGGGGAGCTGTTTTTT	TRBV11-3	TRBJ2-2	NA	16	TRBD2
CASRTGNSYEQYF	TGCGCCAGCCGAACAGGTAACTCCTACGAGCAGTACTTC	TRBV10-2	TRBJ2-7	NA	13	NA
CASSRTISGGSYEQYF	TGTGCCAGCAGTCGTACTATTAGCGGGGGCTCCTACGAGCAGTACTTC	TRBV5-4	TRBJ2-7	NA	16	TRBD2
CASSQDRREQYF	TGTGCCAGCAGCCAGGACAGGCGCGAGCAGTACTTC	TRBV4-2	TRBJ2-7	NA	12	TRBD1
CASSPDRAGYGYTF	TGTGCCAGCAGCCCCGACAGGGCCGGCTATGGCTACACCTTC	TRBV14	TRBJ1-2	NA	14	TRBD1
CASSVASMEGEETEAFF	TGTGCCAGCAGCGTAGCTAGCATGGAGGGAGAAGAAACTGAAGCTTTCTTT	TRBV9	TRBJ1-1	NA	17	NA
CASSEYYQGYTF	TGTGCCAGCAGTGAATATTATCAGGGTTACACCTTC	TRBV25-1	TRBJ1-2	few	12	NA
CAWSPHNIGSGDTIYF	TGTGCCTGGAGTCCCCACAACATAGGGTCAGGAGACACCATATATTTT	TRBV30	TRBJ1-3	NA	16	NA
CASSKGGTSGRYNEQFF	TGTGCCAGCAGCAAAGGGGGCACTAGCGGGCGCTACAATGAGCAGTTCTTC	TRBV21-1	TRBJ2-1	NA	17	NA
CASSSQLAGSYNEQFF	TGTGCCAGCAGTTCCCAACTAGCGGGTTCCTACAATGAGCAGTTCTTC	TRBV6-5	TRBJ2-1	few	16	TRBD2